Following are 18 T cell receptor beta chains from one sample sequenced in a study of T-cell reconstitution after alpha-beta-depleted transplantation in children. Molecular barcoding with unique molecular identifiers was used for the TCRbeta library. A single record per CDR3 protein comes from TCRdb applying MiXCR to the PCR reads. The sample holds fewer than 350,000 distinct CDR3 sequences, around 10% seen once. The input for sequencing was peripheral blood, taken 180 days after TCRalphabeta/CD19-depleted stem cell transplant. These receptors were taken from a male patient aged 2 to 10 who had a stem cell transplant for chronic granulomatous disease, so the T cells may come from the graft donor.

Many counts were recorded for this clonotype. The J gene is TRBJ2-1, the V gene TRBV10-3, with D unresolved. The CDR3 sequence is 15 residues long. The germline gives CDR1 ENHRY, CDR2 SYGVKD. The ends were cut back, 2 bases at V and 0 bases at J, with 8 bases in the middle. DNA of the CDR3: TGTGCCATCAGTGAGCAGAACCCCTCCTACAATGAGCAGTTCTTC. Translation: CAISEQNPSYNEQFF.

The sample holds many counts of this clonotype. The chain combines TRBV20-1 with TRBJ2-3; 10 bases agree with TRBD2. The V segment lost 5 bases and the J segment 3 bases; nucleotides outside the gene matches: 8. Germline V gene lookup returns CDR1 DFQATT and CDR2 SNEGSKA (reference sequence). CDR3 length: 15 residues. The CDR3 region has the DNA TGCAGTGCTCTTAAGCGGGAGGGGGGGACAGATACGCAGTATTTT. Translated: CSALKREGGTDTQYF.

V and J are TRBV10-3 and TRBJ2-3, with 10 bases matching TRBD1. The CDR3 has 16 residues. Germline-derived CDR1 and CDR2 are ENHRY and SYGVKD. The V and J ends lost 4 bases and 2 bases, in that order; junction bases with no gene match: 6. The CDR3 DNA sequence: TGTGCCATCAGTGGGAGGACAGGGGGATTCACAGATACGCAGTATTTT. Encoded protein: CAISGRTGGFTDTQYF.

This clonotype was detected many times. The chain links TRBV20-1 to TRBJ1-3; the match to TRBD1 covers 7 bases. The trim removed 5 bases at V and 0 bases at J, leaving 7 bases unmatched. Germline V gene data show CDR1 as DFQATT and CDR2 as SNEGSKA (reference sequence). The CDR3 consists of 15 residues. The CDR3 coding sequence is TGCAGTGCTCGACAGGGCCCGAGCTCTGGAAACACCATATATTTT. This gives the protein CSARQGPSSGNTIYF.

The sample holds many counts of this clonotype. The chain carries TRBV20-1 and TRBJ2-1, with D possibly being TRBD1 (5 bases). The germline V gene encodes CDR1 DFQATT and CDR2 SNEGSKA (reference sequence). The CDR3 is 13 residues long. Trimming stripped 4 bases from V and 6 bases from J, with 13 bases between. The CDR3 is CSATQLGLNEQFF. The CDR3 coding sequence is TGCAGTGCTACCCAGTTGGGGCTCAATGAGCAGTTCTTC.

This clonotype occurred many times. The chain links TRBV5-5 to TRBJ2-7; the match to TRBD1 covers 10 bases. V trimming: 4 bases; J trimming: 0 bases; junction bases outside the gene matches: 10. This CDR3 has 17 residues. CDR1 is SGHKS, CDR2 YYEKEE, per germline (reference sequence). The DNA of the CDR3 is TGTGCCAGCAGCCCGTTGCAACGGACAGGGGGCTCCTACGAGCAGTACTTC. Its translation: CASSPLQRTGGSYEQYF.

This clonotype has a count of ten or more. CDR3 region: CASTGGLNEQFF. In DNA form, the CDR3 reads TGTGCCAGCACGGGGGGGCTCAATGAGCAGTTCTTC. The V gene is TRBV12-3 or TRBV12-4, the J gene TRBJ2-1; 8 bases line up with TRBD2. V was pared by 7 bases and J by 6 bases, with 2 bases of the junction left unmatched. This CDR3 contains 12 residues.

This clonotype was seen at least ten times. The chain joins TRBV7-8 to TRBJ2-3; the D gene is possibly TRBD1 (5 bases). V was trimmed by 1 base and J by 1 base, leaving 12 bases between them. CDR3 length: 16 residues. Germline V gives CDR1 SGHVS, CDR2 FQNEAQ. The CDR3 loop reads CASSLVGRVGTDTQYF. The CDR3 nucleotides read TGTGCCAGCAGCTTAGTGGGCAGGGTAGGCACAGATACGCAGTATTTT.

A single count supports this clonotype. A much bigger clone sits one base away, suggesting this may be a read error. The genes are TRBV20-1 and TRBJ2-3; 8 bases map to TRBD2. V shed 2 bases, J shed 3 bases, and the junction held 7 bases outside the gene matches. CDR1 and CDR2 (germline): DFQATT, SNEGSKA (reference sequence). CDR3 size: 15 residues. CDR3 in amino acids: CSARQAGEGTDTQYF. CDR3 DNA sequence: TGCAGTGCTAGACAAGCGGGAGAGGGGACAGATACGCAGTATTTT.

With regard to this clonotype: This may be a read error, as it is one base from a much larger clone. The chain couples TRBV28 to TRBJ1-1; TRBD1 agrees at 9 bases. This CDR3 spans 15 amino acids. From germline, CDR1 is MDHEN and CDR2 SYDVKM. In DNA form, the CDR3 reads TGTGCCAGCAGTCCCGGGACAGGGTCGAACACTGAAGCTATCTTT. It is translated as CASSPGTGSNTEAIF.

This clonotype was found a few times. The chain recombines TRBV7-2 with TRBJ2-5; 11 nucleotides agree with TRBD2. The CDR3 has 16 amino acids. V lost 8 bases to trimming and J lost 5 bases; unmatched junction nucleotides: 13. CDR1 is SGHTA, CDR2 FQGNSA, per germline. This chain's CDR3 is CASAGSLAGGRETQYF. CDR3 DNA: TGTGCCAGCGCAGGTTCCTTAGCGGGGGGGCGGGAGACCCAGTACTTC.

This chain links TRBV7-8 with TRBJ1-1, with D possibly being TRBD1 (6 bases). Germline V CDR1 and CDR2: SGHVS, FQNEAQ. V was cut by 5 bases and J by 7 bases, with 8 bases left in between. CDR3 length: 11 amino acids. Here the CDR3 reads CASSRTDEAFF. Written as DNA, the CDR3 is TGTGCCAGCAGCCGGACAGATGAAGCTTTCTTT.

As to this clonotype: A read error may account for a junction end that differs from germline. The chain carries TRBV5-1 and TRBJ2-1; 7 nucleotides agree with TRBD2. CDR3 length equals 19 residues. Germline CDR1 and CDR2: SGHRS and YFSETQ. For the CDR3, the DNA is TGCGCCAGCAGCTTGGCCCGACCAGCATTCCTAGCGGTGGACGGTGAGCAATTCTTC. Amino acids: CASSLARPAFLAVDGEQFF.

This clonotype was seen ten or more times. This sequence joins TRBV27 and TRBJ1-1; 9 bases match TRBD1. V lost 5 bases, J lost 10 bases, and 8 bases stayed unmatched. Germline V gene data show CDR1 as MNHEY and CDR2 as SMNVEV (reference sequence). The CDR3 is made up of 13 amino acids. The CDR3 spells CASSAMDRGIAFF. The CDR3 DNA follows: TGTGCCAGCAGTGCTATGGACAGGGGAATAGCTTTCTTT.

On this clonotype: Since a much larger clone is just one base distant, this may be a read error. Since the CDR3 does not end with the conserved phenylalanine or tryptophan, this likely comes from a read error. The chain couples TRBV6-5 to TRBJ1-1, with 10 bases lining up with TRBD1. Germline V lookup: CDR1 MNHEY, CDR2 SVGAGI. V lost 2 bases, J lost 6 bases, and 9 bases stayed unmatched. CDR3 length equals 16 residues. The CDR3 spells CASSYVRDRGYAEAFY. As DNA, the CDR3 is TGTGCCAGCAGTTACGTGCGGGACAGGGGATACGCTGAAGCTTTCTAT.

This clonotype was seen repeatedly, ten times or more. The rearrangement uses TRBV5-1 and TRBJ2-6; D gene unclear. V was trimmed by 0 bases and J by 4 bases, leaving 5 bases between them. The CDR3 spans 14 residues. From germline, CDR1 is SGHRS and CDR2 YFSETQ. Here the CDR3 DNA reads TGCGCCAGCAGCTTGGCTAGGGGGGCCAACGTCCTGACTTTC. This codes for CASSLARGANVLTF.

This clonotype was observed many times. This chain joins TRBV20-1 and TRBJ2-1; TRBD1 is a possible D gene (5 bases). V lost 5 bases, J lost 10 bases, and 9 bases lay in between. The CDR3 length is 10 residues. Germline CDR1 is DFQATT and CDR2 is SNEGSKA (reference sequence). The CDR3, as DNA: TGCAGTGCTTTCGACAGAGAGCAGTTCTTC. It is translated as CSAFDREQFF.

This clonotype showed up many times. The genes are TRBV12-3 or TRBV12-4 and TRBJ2-2; no definite D call. V was trimmed by 1 base and J by 0 bases, leaving 6 bases between them. The CDR3 is made up of 15 amino acids. The DNA of the CDR3 is TGTGCCAGCAGTTTAGTTCGGTCGAACACCGGGGAGCTGTTTTTT. It is translated as CASSLVRSNTGELFF.